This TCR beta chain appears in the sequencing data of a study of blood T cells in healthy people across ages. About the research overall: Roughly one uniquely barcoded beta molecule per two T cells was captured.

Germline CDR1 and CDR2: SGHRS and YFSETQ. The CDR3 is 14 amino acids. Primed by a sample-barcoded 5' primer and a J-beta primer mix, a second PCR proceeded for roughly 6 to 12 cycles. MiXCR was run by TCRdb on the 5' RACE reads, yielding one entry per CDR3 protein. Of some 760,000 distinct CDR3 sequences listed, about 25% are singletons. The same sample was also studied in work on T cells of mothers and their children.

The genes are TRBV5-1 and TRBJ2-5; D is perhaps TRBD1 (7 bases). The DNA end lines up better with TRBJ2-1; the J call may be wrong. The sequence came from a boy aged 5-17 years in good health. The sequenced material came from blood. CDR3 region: CASGPGDRYNEQFF. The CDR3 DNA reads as TGCGCCAGCGGCCCGGGGGACAGATACAATGAGCAGTTCTTC.